This TCR beta chain was identified during a study of T cells after yellow fever vaccination (dated by TCRdb to between 2018 and 2021). About the study as a whole: The SMART-Seq v4 Ultra Low Input RNA kit was used to prepare libraries from fractions with low cell numbers. Bulk PBMC replicates and cell subsets were isolated from blood drawn at multiple timepoints before and after both primary and secondary immunization. Bulk TCR alpha and beta repertoires were sequenced longitudinally to track T-cell clones before and after primary and booster YFV17D yellow fever vaccination. The cohort comprised two healthy male donors, one aged 18 to 30 and one aged 30 to 39 years. Beyond this particular receptor, the publication reports: Compared with the primary T-cell response, the secondary T-cell response was weaker but faster, peaking on day 5 rather than day 15. The study included only two donors, which limits how far the findings can be generalized. Computational filtering was required because FACS-sorted repertoires could contain abundant contaminating clonotypes from the bulk population. A small share of clonotypes occurred in both CD4 and CD8 compartments, likely arising from convergent recombination. Most clones expanded after primary vaccination were re-detected after the booster (almost 98% of CD4 and around 88% of CD8), suggesting broad memory maintenance.

The cysteine opens and the phenylalanine closes a CDR3 of 15 amino acids. Only the CDR3 DNA stays, 45 bases, in frame from base 1. The V end loses 0 bases and the J end loses 2 bases, and a stretch of 10 bases separates them. The germline V gene (reference sequence) yields LGHDT for CDR1 and YNNKEL for CDR2. TCR cDNA was synthesized by 5'RACE template switching, through which a universal primer site and unique molecular identifiers were introduced. Priming of cDNA synthesis was performed from both the TCR alpha and TCR beta constant segments. Library amplification involved two PCR steps, and the second step added sample barcodes and sequencing adapters. Libraries were sequenced on Illumina HiSeq 2500 (2x100 bp) or NovaSeq (2x150 bp). The authors processed their data as follows. Reads were demultiplexed and collapsed into UMI consensus sequences with MIGEC, and V(D)J alignment was performed with MiXCR. Vaccine-responding clonotypes were identified with edgeR using replicate PBMC samples, with FDR below 0.01 and a log2 fold change above 5 up to day 15 being required. Each bulk clonotype received a CD4 or CD8 identity based on whether the sequenced CD4 or CD8 repertoire contained that clonotype at higher abundance. The public sequencing data were trimmed at Q25 with fastp and processed into clonotypes with MiXCR by TCRdb, which kept only in-frame beta chains. Rows with one shared CDR3 protein collapse into an entry with the most common genes and DNA. V and J calls and clone size were set by TCRdb, not the authors. The sample table shows under 300,000 distinct CDR3 sequences, and about 7.1% are seen once. Clones ranked in the top ten supply more than 0.8% of the sample.

Concerning this clonotype: Its antigen is unknown. No much larger clonotype is one base removed from it; base qualities were not supplied.

This specimen's treatment or condition label, per the study, means: live attenuated yellow fever vaccine strain. A standard Ficoll-Paque protocol was used to isolate PBMCs from peripheral blood. Dynabeads CD4 and CD8 positive selection kits were used to isolate CD4 and CD8 T-cell fractions. TriZol was used to extract RNA from bulk PBMCs, from CD4 and CD8 fractions, and from dextramer-positive and dextramer-negative fractions. The chain is assembled from TRBV3-1 and TRBJ1-2; no confident D gene assignment can be made. Specimen: CD4+ T cells sorted from PBMCs, collected 15 days after the yellow fever booster vaccination. This receptor was identified in a man aged 25-45 years who received the YFV17D yellow fever vaccine. The DNA sequence is as follows: TGTGCCAGCAGCCAAGAGCTGGGTTTAAACTATGGCTACACCTTC. It codes for CASSQELGLNYGYTF.